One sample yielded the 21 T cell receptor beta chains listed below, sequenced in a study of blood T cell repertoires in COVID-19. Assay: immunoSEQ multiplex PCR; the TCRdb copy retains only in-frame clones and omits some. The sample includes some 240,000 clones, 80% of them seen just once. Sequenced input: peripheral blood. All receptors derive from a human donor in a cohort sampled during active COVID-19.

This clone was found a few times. CDR3 DNA sequence: TGTGCCAGCAGTCCCCTAGCGGGAGGGCCCGAGGAGCAGTACTTC. Protein sequence: CASSPLAGGPEEQYF. The chain has TRBV6-5 and TRBJ2-7, with 12 nucleotides matching TRBD2. The CDR3 sequence is 15 residues long. The V and J ends lost 5 bases and 7 bases, in that order; junction bases with no gene match: 9. Germline V gene data show CDR1 as MNHEY and CDR2 as SVGAGI.

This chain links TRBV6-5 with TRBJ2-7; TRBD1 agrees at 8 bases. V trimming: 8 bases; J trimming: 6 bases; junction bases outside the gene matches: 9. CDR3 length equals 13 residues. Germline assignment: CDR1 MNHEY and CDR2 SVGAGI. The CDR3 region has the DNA TGTGCCAGCTGGGGACAGGTTCCCAGCGAGCAGTACTTC. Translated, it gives CASWGQVPSEQYF.

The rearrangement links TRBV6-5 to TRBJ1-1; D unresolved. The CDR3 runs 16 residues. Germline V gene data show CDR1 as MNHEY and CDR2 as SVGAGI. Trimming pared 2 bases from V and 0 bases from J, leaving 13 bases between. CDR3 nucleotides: TGTGCCAGCAGTTACAGCGGTGGACGGTTGAACACTGAAGCTTTCTTT. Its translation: CASSYSGGRLNTEAFF.

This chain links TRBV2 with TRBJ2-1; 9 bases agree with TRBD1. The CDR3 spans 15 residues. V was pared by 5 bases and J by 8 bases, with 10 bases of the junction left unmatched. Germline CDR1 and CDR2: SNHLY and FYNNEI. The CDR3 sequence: CASSKGQGVKDEQFF. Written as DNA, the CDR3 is TGTGCCAGCAGTAAGGGACAGGGTGTTAAGGATGAGCAGTTCTTC.

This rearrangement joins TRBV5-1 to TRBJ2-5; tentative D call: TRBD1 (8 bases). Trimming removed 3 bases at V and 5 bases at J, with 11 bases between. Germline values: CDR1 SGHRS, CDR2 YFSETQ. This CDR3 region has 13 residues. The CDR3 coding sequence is TGCGCCAGCAGCTCACAGGGGGGGGAGACCCAGTACTTC. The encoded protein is CASSSQGGETQYF.

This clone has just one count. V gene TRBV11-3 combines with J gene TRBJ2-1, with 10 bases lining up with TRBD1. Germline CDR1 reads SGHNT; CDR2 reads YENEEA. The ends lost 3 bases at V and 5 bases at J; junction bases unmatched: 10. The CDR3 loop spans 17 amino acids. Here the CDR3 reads CASSLGQGFSGDNEQFF. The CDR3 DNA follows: TGTGCCAGCAGCTTGGGACAGGGGTTTTCAGGGGACAATGAGCAGTTCTTC.

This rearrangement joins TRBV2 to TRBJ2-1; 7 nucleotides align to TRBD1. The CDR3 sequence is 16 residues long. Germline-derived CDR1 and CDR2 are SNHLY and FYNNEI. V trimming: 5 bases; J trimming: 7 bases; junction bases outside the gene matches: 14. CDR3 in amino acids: CASSSGTAFFSNEQFF. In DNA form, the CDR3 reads TGTGCCAGCAGTTCTGGGACAGCCTTCTTTTCAAATGAGCAGTTCTTC.

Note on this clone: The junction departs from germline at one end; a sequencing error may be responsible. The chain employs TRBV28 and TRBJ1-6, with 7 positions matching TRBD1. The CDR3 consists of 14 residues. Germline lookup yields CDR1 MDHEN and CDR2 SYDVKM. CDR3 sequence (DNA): TGTGCCAGCAGTTCCGGACAGGCCACCCGTTATCTAGGCTTT. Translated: CASSSGQATRYLGF.

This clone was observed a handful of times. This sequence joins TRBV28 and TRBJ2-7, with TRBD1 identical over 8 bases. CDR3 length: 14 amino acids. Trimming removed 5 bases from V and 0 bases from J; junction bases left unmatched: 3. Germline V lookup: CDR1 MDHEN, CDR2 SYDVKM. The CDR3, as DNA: TGTGCCAGCAGTCTCACAGGGGGCTCCTACGAGCAGTACTTC. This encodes CASSLTGGSYEQYF. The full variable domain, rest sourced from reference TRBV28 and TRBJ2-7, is DVKVTQSSRYLVKRTGEKVFLECVQDMDHENMFWYRQDPGLGLRLIYFSYDVKMKEKGDIPEGYSVSREKKERFSLILESASTNQTSMYLCASSLTGGSYEQYFGPGTRLTVT.

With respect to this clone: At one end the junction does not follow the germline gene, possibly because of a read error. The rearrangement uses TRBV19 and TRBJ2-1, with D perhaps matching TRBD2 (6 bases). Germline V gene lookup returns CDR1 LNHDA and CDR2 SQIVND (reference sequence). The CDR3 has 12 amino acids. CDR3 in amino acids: CASSPEGSLLIF. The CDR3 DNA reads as TGTGCCAGTAGTCCGGAGGGCAGTTTATTAATCTTC. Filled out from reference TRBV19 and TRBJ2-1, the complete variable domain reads DGGITQSPKYLFRKEGQNVTLSCEQNLNHDAMYWYRQDPGQGLRLIYYSQIVNDFQKGDIAEGYSVSREKKESFPLTVTSAQKNPTAFYLCASSPEGSLLIFGPGTRLTVL.

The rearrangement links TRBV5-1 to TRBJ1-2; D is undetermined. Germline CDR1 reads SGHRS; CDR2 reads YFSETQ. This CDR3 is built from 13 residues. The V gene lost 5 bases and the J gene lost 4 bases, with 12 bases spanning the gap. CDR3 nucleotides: TGCGCCAGCAGTTCCCCTGACACCTATGGCTACACCTTC. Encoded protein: CASSSPDTYGYTF.

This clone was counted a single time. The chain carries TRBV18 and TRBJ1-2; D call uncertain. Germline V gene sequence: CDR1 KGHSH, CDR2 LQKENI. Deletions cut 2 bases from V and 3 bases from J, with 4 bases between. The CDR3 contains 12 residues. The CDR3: CASSPTDYGYTF. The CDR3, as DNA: TGTGCCAGCTCACCAACGGACTATGGCTACACCTTC.

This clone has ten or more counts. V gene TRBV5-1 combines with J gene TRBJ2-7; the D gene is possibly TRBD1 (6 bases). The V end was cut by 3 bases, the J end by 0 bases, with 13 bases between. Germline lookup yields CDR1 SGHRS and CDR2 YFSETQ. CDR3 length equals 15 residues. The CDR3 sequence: CASSSATGNSYEQYF. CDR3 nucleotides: TGCGCCAGCAGCTCAGCGACAGGAAACTCCTACGAGCAGTACTTC. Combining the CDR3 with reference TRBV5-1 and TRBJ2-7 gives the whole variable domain KAGVTQTPRYLIKTRGQQVTLSCSPISGHRSVSWYQQTPGQGLQFLFEYFSETQRNKGNFPGRFSGRQFSNSRSEMNVSTLELGDSALYLCASSSATGNSYEQYFGPGTRLTVT.

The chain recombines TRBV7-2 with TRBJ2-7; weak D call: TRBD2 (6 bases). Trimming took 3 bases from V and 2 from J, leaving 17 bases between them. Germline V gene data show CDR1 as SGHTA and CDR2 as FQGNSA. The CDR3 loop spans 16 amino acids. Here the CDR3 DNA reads TGTGCCAGCAGCTTTGGGAGTAGCGGAGTCGCCTACGAGCAGTACTTC. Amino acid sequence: CASSFGSSGVAYEQYF.

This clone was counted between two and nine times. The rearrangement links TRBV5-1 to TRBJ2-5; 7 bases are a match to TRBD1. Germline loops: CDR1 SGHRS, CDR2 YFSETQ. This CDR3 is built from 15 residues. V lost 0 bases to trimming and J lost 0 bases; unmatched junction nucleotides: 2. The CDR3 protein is CASSLVQGNQETQYF. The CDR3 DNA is TGCGCCAGCAGCTTGGTACAGGGGAACCAAGAGACCCAGTACTTC. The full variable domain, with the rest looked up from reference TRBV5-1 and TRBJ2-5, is KAGVTQTPRYLIKTRGQQVTLSCSPISGHRSVSWYQQTPGQGLQFLFEYFSETQRNKGNFPGRFSGRQFSNSRSEMNVSTLELGDSALYLCASSLVQGNQETQYFGPGTRLLVL.

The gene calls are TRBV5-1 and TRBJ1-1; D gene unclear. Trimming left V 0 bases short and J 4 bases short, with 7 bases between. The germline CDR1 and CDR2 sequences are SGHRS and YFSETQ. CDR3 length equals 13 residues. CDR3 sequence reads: CASSLVRGTEAFF. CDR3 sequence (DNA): TGCGCCAGCAGCTTGGTCCGGGGCACTGAAGCTTTCTTT.

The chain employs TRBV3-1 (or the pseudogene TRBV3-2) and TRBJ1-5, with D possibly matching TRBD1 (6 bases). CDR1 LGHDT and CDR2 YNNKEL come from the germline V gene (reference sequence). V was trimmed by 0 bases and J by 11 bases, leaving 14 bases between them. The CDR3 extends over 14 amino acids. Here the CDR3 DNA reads TGTGCCAGCAGCCAAGACGCTGGGGGCCAGGCCCAGCATTTT. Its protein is CASSQDAGGQAQHF.

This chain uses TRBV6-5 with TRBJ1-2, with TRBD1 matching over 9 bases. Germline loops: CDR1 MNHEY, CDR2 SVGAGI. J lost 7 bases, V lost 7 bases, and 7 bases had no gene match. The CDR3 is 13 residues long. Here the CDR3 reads CASNPGQGIGYTF. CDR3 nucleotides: TGTGCCAGCAATCCGGGACAGGGAATTGGCTACACCTTC.

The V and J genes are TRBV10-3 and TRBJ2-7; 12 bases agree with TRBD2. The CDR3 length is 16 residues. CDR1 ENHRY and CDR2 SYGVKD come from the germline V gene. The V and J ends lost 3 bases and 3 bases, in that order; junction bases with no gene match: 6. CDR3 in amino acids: CAISDPGLAGLYEQYF. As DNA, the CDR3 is TGTGCCATCAGTGACCCCGGACTAGCGGGACTCTACGAGCAGTACTTC.

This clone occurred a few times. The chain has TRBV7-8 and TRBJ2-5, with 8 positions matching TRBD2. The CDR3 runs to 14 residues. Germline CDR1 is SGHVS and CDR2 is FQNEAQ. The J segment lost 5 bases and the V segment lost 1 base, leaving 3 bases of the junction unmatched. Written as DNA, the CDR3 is TGTGCCAGCAGCTTAGGGACTAGCAAGGAGACCCAGTACTTC. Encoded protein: CASSLGTSKETQYF.

CDR3 amino acids: CASSSPRREAQFF. The CDR3 region has the DNA TGTGCCAGCAGTTCCCCCAGGAGGGAGGCGCAGTTCTTC. V usage is TRBV27 and J usage is TRBJ2-1, with D possibly TRBD2 on 6 matching bases. V was clipped by 4 bases and J by 12 bases, with 16 bases between them. The CDR3 runs 13 residues. The germline V gene has CDR1 MNHEY and CDR2 SMNVEV (reference sequence).